The 14 T cell receptor beta chains below all came from one sample that was sequenced in a study of regulatory T cells in long-lasting Graves disease. The time point: persistent/refractory GD, antithyroid drugs over 5 years with positive TRAb. PBMC-derived RNA was used for the TCR library. Through Arm-PCR of CDR3 regions and iRepertoire HTBI primers, TCR beta libraries were built. Via MiXCR, TCRdb re-called the multiplex PCR reads, giving one row per CDR3 protein. The top ten clones hold roughly a quarter of a sample with approximately 400,000 distinct CDR3 sequences, about 25% of them seen once. Here the sequenced sample was peripheral blood mononuclear cells (PBMCs), taken when the disease was refractory, from a patient treated with antithyroid drugs. These receptors all come from a female donor with Graves disease.

The CDR3 loop is CASSYKGNINTIYF. For the CDR3, the DNA is TGTGCCAGCAGTTACAAGGGGAACATTAACACCATATATTTT. The V call is TRBV6-9, the J call TRBJ1-3, with D perhaps TRBD1 (5 bases). Germline CDR1 and CDR2: MNHGY and SVAAGI. The germline V and J ends were trimmed by 3 bases and 7 bases, with 13 bases remaining between them. The CDR3 extends over 14 amino acids.

Comments on this clonotype: Just one base apart from a much larger clone, this may be a read error. The V gene is TRBV28, the J gene TRBJ1-1; no clear D. The CDR3 extends over 16 amino acids. Germline CDR1 and CDR2: MDHEN and SYDVKM. CDR3 nucleotides: TGTACCAGCAGTTTATCCGACCTTGTACTGAACACTGAAGCTTTCTTT. Protein sequence: CTSSLSDLVLNTEAFF.

This clonotype was found many times. CDR3 bases: TGTGCCAGCAGCCAAGTGACAGGGGGGATAGGGGAGACCCAGTACTTC. Amino acids: CASSQVTGGIGETQYF. The chain employs TRBV3-1 and TRBJ2-5, with TRBD1 identical over 9 bases. Losses at the gene ends were 1 base for V and 5 bases for J; bases not matched to a gene: 8. The CDR3 runs to 16 residues. Germline CDR1 LGHDT, CDR2 YNNKEL (reference sequence).

With regard to this clonotype: The final CDR3 position lacks the conserved phenylalanine or tryptophan, pointing to a likely read error. The J gene is TRBJ1-1, the V gene TRBV6-1; D perhaps matches TRBD1 (5 bases). V was cut by 5 bases and J by 4 bases, with 20 bases left in between. Germline loops: CDR1 MNHNS, CDR2 SASEGT. The CDR3 has 16 residues. The CDR3 coding sequence is TGTGCCAGCAGTCACGCACAGGCGCCGATAGCCACTGAAGCTTTCCTT. Translating gives CASSHAQAPIATEAFL.

This clonotype was seen a handful of times. This chain connects TRBV10-3 to TRBJ1-3, with TRBD1 matching over 9 bases. The germline gives CDR1 ENHRY, CDR2 SYGVKD. The CDR3 is 16 amino acids. J lost 0 bases, V lost 4 bases, and 4 bases had no gene match. DNA for the CDR3: TGTGCCATCAGTGGACAGGGGGAACACTCTGGAAACACCATATATTTT. As protein: CAISGQGEHSGNTIYF.

V and J are TRBV30 and TRBJ2-7, with a weak D call TRBD1 (6 bases). CDR3 length: 11 residues. The germline CDR1 and CDR2 sequences are GTSNPN and SVGIG (reference sequence). Trimming removed 4 bases at V and 7 bases at J, with 11 bases between. CDR3 residues: CAWIMGQEQYF. The CDR3 nucleotides read TGTGCCTGGATAATGGGACAAGAGCAGTACTTC.

This clonotype was seen only a few times. The gene calls are TRBV3-1 and TRBJ1-1; D is ambiguous. The germline gives CDR1 LGHDT, CDR2 YNNKEL (reference sequence). Trimming removed 1 base at V and 7 bases at J, with 4 bases between. The CDR3 loop spans 11 amino acids. This CDR3 reads CASSQVHEAFF. For the CDR3, the DNA is TGTGCCAGCAGCCAAGTCCATGAAGCTTTCTTT.

This clonotype was seen only a few times. The chain uses TRBV6-2 or TRBV6-3 and TRBJ1-2, with D hard to call. V dropped 7 bases and J dropped 8 bases, with 17 bases sitting between them. Per germline, CDR1 MNHEY and CDR2 SVGEGT. This CDR3 has 13 amino acids. The CDR3 nucleotides are TGTGCCAGCACCTTATCGGGAGCAGAGGGCTACACCTTC. This gives the protein CASTLSGAEGYTF.

The CDR3 reads CASSHGTGEGYTF. The CDR3 DNA sequence: TGTGCCAGCAGCCACGGGACAGGGGAAGGCTACACCTTC. This sequence joins TRBV14 and TRBJ1-2, with TRBD1 matching 10 bases. Germline lookup yields CDR1 SGHDN and CDR2 FVKESK. The CDR3 has 13 residues. The V segment lost 3 bases and the J segment 8 bases; nucleotides outside the gene matches: 3.

The chain is built from TRBV7-3 and TRBJ2-7, with D possibly being TRBD2 (5 bases). Germline CDR1 is SGHTA and CDR2 is FQGTGA. V was trimmed by 1 base and J by 5 bases, leaving 9 bases between them. This CDR3 has 13 residues. The CDR3 nucleotides read TGTGCCAGCAGCTTAAACCCGGGGAACGAGCAGTACTTC. Protein sequence: CASSLNPGNEQYF.

This clonotype came up many times. The gene calls are TRBV20-1 and TRBJ2-7; no firm D call. V dropped 0 bases and J dropped 1 base, with 4 bases sitting between them. Germline V gene lookup returns CDR1 DFQATT and CDR2 SNEGSKA (reference sequence). The CDR3 sequence is 12 residues long. CDR3 nucleotides: TGCAGTGCTAGAGATCCATCCTACGAGCAGTACTTC. Translating it yields CSARDPSYEQYF.

The genes are TRBV6-5 and TRBJ1-2; weak D call: TRBD1 (5 bases). The CDR3 length is 14 residues. The ends were cut back, 4 bases at V and 2 bases at J, with 11 bases in the middle. The germline gives CDR1 MNHEY, CDR2 SVGAGI. In DNA form, the CDR3 reads TGTGCCAGCAGTTTACAATCAGGGAACTATGGCTACACCTTC. It codes for CASSLQSGNYGYTF.

V gene TRBV5-1 combines with J gene TRBJ2-5; D is perhaps TRBD1 (8 bases). CDR1 SGHRS and CDR2 YFSETQ come from the germline V gene. Deletions cut 4 bases from V and 0 bases from J, with 13 bases between. The CDR3 contains 15 residues. CDR3 region: CASSGGGQDQETQYF. DNA of the CDR3: TGCGCCAGCAGCGGGGGGGGACAGGACCAAGAGACCCAGTACTTC.

At least ten counts were recorded for this clonotype. J is TRBJ1-5 and V is TRBV2; D might be TRBD1 (6 bases). This CDR3 comprises 15 residues. Per germline, CDR1 SNHLY and CDR2 FYNNEI. Trimming stripped 4 bases from V and 2 bases from J, with 12 bases between. The CDR3 bases are TGTGCCAGCAGTGCATCGGGGGGCCGCAATCAGCCCCAGCATTTT. Translated: CASSASGGRNQPQHF.